This T cell receptor (beta chain) was identified during a study of shared clonotypes between healthy human individuals. Study in general: CD4 naive and memory got three plates each, CD8 naive two, CD8 memory one.

The repertoire was sequenced with immunoSEQ multiplex PCR; TCRdb's copy has only in-frame clones and lacks some. The sample shows under 200,000 clones, about 93% of them seen only once. There are 14 residues in the CDR3. From germline, CDR1 is LNHDA and CDR2 SQIVND (reference sequence). Trimming removed 3 bases at V and 5 bases at J, with 11 bases between. Sequencing was carried out using naive CD4+ T cells sorted from blood. Subset in this sample: CD45RA+ positively selected. The V gene is TRBV19, the J gene TRBJ1-5; unclear D gene. The sequence was collected from a woman aged 25 to 39 in good health. CDR3 residues: CASSMEQADQPQHF. CDR3 nucleotides: TGTGCCAGTAGTATGGAGCAGGCCGATCAGCCCCAGCATTTT. Looking up the rest from reference TRBV19 and TRBJ1-5 gives the full variable domain: DGGITQSPKYLFRKEGQNVTLSCEQNLNHDAMYWYRQDPGQGLRLIYYSQIVNDFQKGDIAEGYSVSREKKESFPLTVTSAQKNPTAFYLCASSMEQADQPQHFGDGTRLSIL.